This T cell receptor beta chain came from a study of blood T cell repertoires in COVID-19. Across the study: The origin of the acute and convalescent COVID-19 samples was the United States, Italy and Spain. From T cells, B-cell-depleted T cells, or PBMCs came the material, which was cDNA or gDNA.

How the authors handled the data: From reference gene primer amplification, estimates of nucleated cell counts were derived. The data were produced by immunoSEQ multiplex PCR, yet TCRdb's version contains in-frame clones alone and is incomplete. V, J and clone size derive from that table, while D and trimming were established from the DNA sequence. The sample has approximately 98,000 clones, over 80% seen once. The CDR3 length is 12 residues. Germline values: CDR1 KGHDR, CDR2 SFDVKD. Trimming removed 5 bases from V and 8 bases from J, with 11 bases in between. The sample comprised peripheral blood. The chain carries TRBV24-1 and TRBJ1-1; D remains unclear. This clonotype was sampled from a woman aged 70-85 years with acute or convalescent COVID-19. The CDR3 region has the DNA TGTGCCACCAGTGGTAGTACGGGGGAAGCTTTCTTT. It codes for CATSGSTGEAFF.